These 2 T cell receptor beta chains originate from one sample sequenced in a study of blood T cell repertoires in COVID-19. Some clones are missing from TCRdb's copy, which holds only in-frame ones; the method was immunoSEQ multiplex PCR. The sample holds over 200,000 clones, 88% seen once. The sample taken for sequencing was PBMCs or T cells enriched from blood (not recorded which). These TCRs come from a woman in her 30s who had been exposed to COVID-19.

J is TRBJ2-2 and V is TRBV4-1; 9 positions match TRBD2. The CDR3 is made up of 16 amino acids. J lost 4 bases, V lost 1 base, and 4 bases had no gene match. CDR1 and CDR2 from the germline V gene are MGHRA and YSYEKL. CDR3 loop: CASSQGGAGGTGELFF. CDR3 bases: TGCGCCAGCAGCCAAGGAGGAGCGGGGGGCACCGGGGAGCTGTTTTTT.

The CDR3 bases are TGTGCCAGCAGCCTCTTAGGGGTGAACACTGAAGCTTTCTTT. Encoded protein: CASSLLGVNTEAFF. The chain links TRBV3-1 (or the pseudogene TRBV3-2) to TRBJ1-1; possible D gene TRBD1, 5 bases. The V gene's germline CDR1 is LGHDT and CDR2 YNNKEL (reference sequence). The CDR3 is 14 amino acids. V lost 4 bases and J lost 0, with 9 bases in between.